The 24 T cell receptor beta chains presented below share a single source sample, sequenced in a study of T cell repertoires in cytomegalovirus infection. The antigens of these receptors remain unknown. TCRdb processed the reads anew with MiXCR; each CDR3 protein has one entry. The sample lists 900,000 to 950,000 distinct CDR3 sequences; less than 35% were seen once. The source material was cultured CD8+ T cells from PBMCs, sampled from culture after CMV antigen stimulation. The receptor source for this set is a human donor in good health (CMV status not recorded). Some clones in this sample may be carry-over from other donors' samples.

This clonotype has just a few counts. This sequence joins TRBV2 and TRBJ1-1; D gene unclear. Trimming took off 10 bases at V and 0 bases at J, with 9 bases between the two ends. Germline V lookup: CDR1 SNHLY, CDR2 FYNNEI. The CDR3 extends over 12 amino acids. In DNA, the CDR3 is TGTGCCACCGGGCAGATGAACACTGAAGCTTTCTTT. Translation gives CATGQMNTEAFF.

This clonotype occurred a few times. The V call is TRBV9, the J call TRBJ1-5; 7 positions agree with TRBD1. Germline loops: CDR1 SGDLS, CDR2 YYNGEE. Losses at the gene ends were 4 bases for V and 4 bases for J; bases not matched to a gene: 8. This CDR3 region has 15 residues. The CDR3 loop reads CASSRGGEWNQPQHF. In nucleotides, the CDR3 is TGTGCCAGCAGCAGAGGGGGCGAGTGGAATCAGCCCCAGCATTTT.

In this sample, this clonotype turned up once. The rearrangement links TRBV28 to TRBJ1-6, with D perhaps TRBD1 (5 bases). The V and J ends lost 6 bases and 4 bases respectively, with 10 bases between them. The CDR3 sequence is 14 residues long. The germline V gene encodes CDR1 MDHEN and CDR2 SYDVKM. The CDR3 is CASREQVYNSPLHF. CDR3 nucleotides: TGTGCCAGCAGGGAACAGGTTTATAATTCACCCCTCCACTTT.

The gene calls are TRBV6-4 and TRBJ1-2; D uncertain. The length of the CDR3 is 15 residues. V lost 0 bases and J 0 bases, leaving 8 bases between the germline ends. Per the germline V gene, CDR1 is MRHNA and CDR2 is SNTAGT. The CDR3 DNA is TGTGCCAGCAGTGACTCGGGCAGCGCTAACTATGGCTACACCTTC. This sequence encodes CASSDSGSANYGYTF.

V is TRBV2 and J is TRBJ2-4; D unresolved. V lost 3 bases, J lost 9 bases, and 3 bases lay in between. This CDR3 has 10 amino acids. CDR1 and CDR2 from the germline V gene are SNHLY and FYNNEI. The CDR3 spells CASSDSIQYF. In DNA form, the CDR3 reads TGTGCCAGCAGTGACTCCATTCAGTACTTC.

This chain links TRBV5-6 with TRBJ1-2; D is undetermined. Germline CDR1 and CDR2: SGHDT and YYEEEE. This CDR3 region has 14 residues. V dropped 0 bases and J dropped 5 bases, with 11 bases sitting between them. Here the CDR3 DNA reads TGTGCCAGCAGCTTGGAGTTGGCTCGGTATGGCTACACCTTC. Its translation: CASSLELARYGYTF.

This chain joins TRBV10-3 and TRBJ2-7; 8 bases are a match to TRBD1. The CDR3 loop spans 11 amino acids. Trimming cost V 8 bases and J 3 bases; bases outside gene matches: 0. Germline CDR1 reads ENHRY; CDR2 reads SYGVKD. CDR3 bases: TGTGCCATCGGACAGGGCTACGAGCAGTACTTC. Its translation: CAIGQGYEQYF.

This chain links TRBV23-1 with TRBJ2-3; possible D gene TRBD1, 6 bases. TRBV23-1 is an ORF for which the function is uncertain. The length of the CDR3 is 16 residues. Deletions cut 0 bases from V and 0 bases from J, with 10 bases between. CDR3 bases: TGCGCCAGCAGTCAATCGGAGCAGGGGAGCACAGATACGCAGTATTTT. Protein sequence: CASSQSEQGSTDTQYF.

At least ten counts were recorded for this clonotype. V and J are TRBV6-5 and TRBJ2-5, with 13 bases matching TRBD2. Germline trimming cut 5 bases from V and 5 bases from J; bases unmatched to any gene: 5. The length of the CDR3 is 15 residues. Germline loops: CDR1 MNHEY, CDR2 SVGAGI. Written as DNA, the CDR3 is TGTGCCAGCAGTACAACTAGCGGGGGGGCGGAGACCCAGTACTTC. Its protein product is CASSTTSGGAETQYF.

This clonotype has a handful of counts. The chain recombines TRBV6-5 with TRBJ1-1, with 10 bases identical to TRBD1. Germline V gene lookup returns CDR1 MNHEY and CDR2 SVGAGI. J was trimmed by 0 bases and V by 4 bases; bases with no gene match: 5. The CDR3 has 16 amino acids. The CDR3 DNA sequence: TGTGCCAGCAGTTTCCCCGGGACAGGGGTGAACACTGAAGCTTTCTTT. Protein: CASSFPGTGVNTEAFF.

J is TRBJ1-1 and V is TRBV10-3; D is unresolved. This CDR3 is 11 amino acids long. V was shortened by 3 bases and J by 8 bases, with 7 bases between the two germline ends. CDR1 is ENHRY, CDR2 SYGVKD, per germline. The CDR3 nucleotides read TGTGCCATCAGTGAAAAAGGGGAAGCTTTCTTT. Amino acid sequence: CAISEKGEAFF.

This clonotype was recorded at least ten times. The chain is built from TRBV7-6 and TRBJ2-7; TRBD1 agrees at 7 bases. Germline V CDR1 and CDR2: SGHVS, FNYEAQ. Losses at the gene ends were 4 bases for V and 3 bases for J; bases not matched to a gene: 9. The length of the CDR3 is 15 residues. CDR3 sequence: CASSSSRDRFYEQYF. CDR3 DNA sequence: TGTGCCAGCAGCTCTTCCCGGGACAGATTCTACGAGCAGTACTTC.

Only a few counts were recorded for this clonotype. The genes are TRBV25-1 and TRBJ1-5, with D possibly being TRBD1 (6 bases). CDR3 size: 15 residues. The germline V gene has CDR1 MGHDK and CDR2 SYGVNS. V lost 2 bases and J lost 7, with 15 bases in between. The CDR3 sequence is CASSEQGGLGQPQHF. The DNA for the CDR3 is TGTGCCAGCAGTGAACAAGGGGGGCTCGGCCAGCCCCAGCATTTT. The whole variable domain, filled in from reference TRBV25-1 and TRBJ1-5, reads EADIYQTPRYLVIGTGKKITLECSQTMGHDKMYWYQQDPGMELHLIHYSYGVNSTEKGDLSSESTVSRIRTEHFPLTLESARPSHTSQYLCASSEQGGLGQPQHFGDGTRLSIL.

This clonotype was detected only a few times. V gene TRBV12-3 or TRBV12-4 combines with J gene TRBJ1-5; D gene unclear. V was cut by 2 bases and J by 2 bases, with 10 bases left in between. CDR3 length: 15 residues. The CDR3 protein is CASSLMGQGNQPQHF. DNA of the CDR3: TGTGCCAGCAGTTTAATGGGTCAAGGCAATCAGCCCCAGCATTTT.

V and J are TRBV11-2 and TRBJ2-5; D is uncertain. The V end lost 1 base, the J end lost 1 base, and 13 bases lay between the germline ends. The CDR3 is 16 amino acids. Germline V CDR1 and CDR2: SGHAT, FQNNGV. The CDR3 DNA follows: TGTGCCAGCAGCTTAGGGCAGTCCTTGCTCCAAGAGACCCAGTACTTC. This translates into CASSLGQSLLQETQYF.

The chain joins TRBV20-1 to TRBJ2-1; D gene uncertain. Germline CDR1 DFQATT, CDR2 SNEGSKA (reference sequence). The CDR3 has 13 residues. V was clipped by 4 bases and J by 7 bases, with 14 bases between them. CDR3: CSATPTESNEQFF. The CDR3 DNA reads TGCAGTGCTACACCTACGGAATCGAATGAGCAGTTCTTC.

This clonotype was seen a handful of times. The gene calls are TRBV27 and TRBJ2-1; TRBD1 aligns across 10 bases. There are 16 residues in the CDR3. The V gene's germline CDR1 is MNHEY and CDR2 SMNVEV (reference sequence). V was pared by 3 bases and J by 6 bases, with 8 bases of the junction left unmatched. The CDR3 region is CASSFPPGQGINEQFF. In DNA form, the CDR3 reads TGTGCCAGCAGTTTCCCCCCGGGACAGGGGATCAATGAGCAGTTCTTC.

The chain is built from TRBV4-1 and TRBJ2-7, with D tentatively TRBD1 (5 bases). The V gene's germline CDR1 is MGHRA and CDR2 YSYEKL. V lost 1 base to trimming and J lost 0 bases, with 10 bases between them. The CDR3 sequence is 15 residues long. CDR3: CASSQADSSSYEQYF. As DNA, the CDR3 is TGCGCCAGCAGCCAAGCTGACAGCAGCTCCTACGAGCAGTACTTC.

As regards this clonotype: This may be a read error, as it is one base from a much larger clone. V is TRBV4-1 and J is TRBJ1-5; 7 bases are shared with TRBD1. With 2 bases clipped from V and 7 bases from J, the junction kept 8 bases outside the gene matches. The V gene's germline CDR1 is MGHRA and CDR2 YSYEKL. This CDR3 is 15 amino acids long. This CDR3 is CASSQNGQEVQPQHF. Here the CDR3 DNA reads TGCGCCAGCAGCCAAAACGGACAGGAGGTCCAGCCCCAGCATTTT.

The V and J genes are TRBV7-6 and TRBJ2-7, with a possible D match to TRBD1 (6 bases). The V and J ends lost 1 base and 1 base respectively, with 14 bases between them. CDR1 is SGHVS, CDR2 FNYEAQ, per germline. The CDR3 covers 16 residues. The CDR3 nucleotides are TGTGCCAGCAGCTTAGAGGCAGGGGCCGTTTCCTACGAGCAGTACTTC. Translating gives CASSLEAGAVSYEQYF.

This clonotype was observed many times. The rearrangement uses TRBV7-9 and TRBJ2-6; the D gene is possibly TRBD2 (6 bases). Germline values: CDR1 SEHNR, CDR2 FQNEAQ (reference sequence). V lost 3 bases and J 0 bases, leaving 12 bases between the germline ends. The CDR3 runs to 17 residues. CDR3: CASSFGTLSSGANVLTF. For the CDR3, the DNA is TGTGCCAGCAGCTTTGGGACTCTTAGCTCTGGGGCCAACGTCCTGACTTTC. Using reference TRBV7-9 and TRBJ2-6 for the parts outside the CDR3, the full variable domain is DTGVSQNPRHKITKRGQNVTFRCDPISEHNRLYWYRQTLGQGPEFLTYFQNEAQLEKSRLLSDRFSAERPKGSFSTLEIQRTEQGDSAMYLCASSFGTLSSGANVLTFGAGSRLTVL.

This clonotype has only a few counts. The V gene is TRBV6-5, the J gene TRBJ2-7; tentative D call: TRBD2 (6 bases). Germline V gene lookup returns CDR1 MNHEY and CDR2 SVGAGI. The CDR3 has 14 residues. Trimming cost V 6 bases and J 2 bases, with 14 bases left between them. The CDR3 loop is CASSPGTFTYEQYF. The CDR3, as DNA: TGTGCCAGCAGCCCTGGGACTTTTACCTACGAGCAGTACTTC.

This chain uses TRBV3-1 with TRBJ2-3; D unresolved. Germline-derived CDR1 and CDR2 are LGHDT and YNNKEL (reference sequence). CDR3 length equals 15 residues. With 0 bases removed from V and 0 bases from J, the gap between germline ends came to 7 bases. This CDR3 is CASSQEVYSTDTQYF. DNA for the CDR3: TGTGCCAGCAGCCAAGAGGTCTACAGCACAGATACGCAGTATTTT.

This clonotype has a handful of counts. The chain links TRBV7-2 to TRBJ2-7; 13 bases fit TRBD2. There are 16 residues in the CDR3. After removal of 5 bases from V and 7 bases from J, the junction contained 11 bases not matched to a gene. Looked up from germline, CDR1 is SGHTA and CDR2 is FQGNSA. DNA of the CDR3: TGTGCCAGCAGCCTACTAGCGGGGGGGCCTAATGGAGAGCAGTACTTC. Translating it yields CASSLLAGGPNGEQYF. The full variable domain, completed using reference TRBV7-2 and TRBJ2-7, is GAGVSQSPSNKVTEKGKDVELRCDPISGHTALYWYRQSLGQGLEFLIYFQGNSAPDKSGLPSDRFSAERTGGSVSTLTIQRTQQEDSAVYLCASSLLAGGPNGEQYFGPGTRLTVT.